This TCR beta chain came from a study of T cell responses to AZD1222 COVID-19 vaccine. The protocol was immunoSEQ multiplex PCR, while the TCRdb copy is restricted to in-frame clones and leaves out a portion. The profile covers about 190,000 clones, with around 92% appearing a single time and 1% to 1.5% taken by the ten largest. V dropped 5 bases and J dropped 5 bases, with 9 bases sitting between them. This CDR3 has 12 residues. Germline CDR1 reads KGHSH; CDR2 reads LQKENI. The TCR comes from an adult in good health. The J gene is TRBJ2-5, the V gene TRBV18; D not resolved. This material consisted of peripheral blood, taken on day 0 of AZD1222 vaccination. Written as DNA, the CDR3 is TGTGCCAGCTCATTGACACGGGAGACCCAGTACTTC. This gives the protein CASSLTRETQYF.